These 12 T cell receptor beta chains came from one sample sequenced in a study of blood T cell repertoires in COVID-19. This table comes from immunoSEQ multiplex PCR, and its TCRdb copy is limited to in-frame clones, with some not included. Of fewer than 300,000 clones in the sample, approximately 85% were seen once. Material for sequencing was peripheral blood. The receptors here all came from a human donor in a cohort sampled during active COVID-19.

On this clone itself: This specimen includes other DNA sequences encoding the same CDR3. The V call is TRBV19, the J call TRBJ2-3, with 7 bases matching TRBD1. The trim removed 11 bases at V and 5 bases at J, leaving 10 bases unmatched. The CDR3 sequence is 13 residues long. Germline V gene sequence: CDR1 LNHDA, CDR2 SQIVND (reference sequence). Here the CDR3 reads CASSRGRGDTQYF. CDR3 nucleotides: TGTGCCTCCAGTAGGGGGCGAGGAGATACGCAGTATTTT.

The rearrangement links TRBV7-9 to TRBJ1-1; TRBD1 might be the D (5 bases). The CDR3 loop spans 12 amino acids. V lost 3 bases and J 7 bases, leaving 9 bases between the germline ends. Germline assignment: CDR1 SEHNR and CDR2 FQNEAQ (reference sequence). For the CDR3, the DNA is TGTGCCAGCAGCTTTACAGGTATTGAAGCTTTCTTT. Translating it yields CASSFTGIEAFF.

To note about this clone: One end of the junction does not line up with germline, which may come from a read error. The chain uses TRBV12-3 or TRBV12-4 and TRBJ2-1, with D possibly matching TRBD1 (7 bases). This CDR3 has 12 residues. CDR3 DNA sequence: TGTGCCAGCAGTTTAGGGACAGGACCGGGGGTCTTC. Amino acids: CASSLGTGPGVF.

This clone has only one observation. The V call is TRBV19, the J call TRBJ2-2, with D possibly TRBD1 on 6 matching bases. Germline assignment: CDR1 LNHDA and CDR2 SQIVND (reference sequence). Between the trimmed V and J ends, which lost 3 bases and 4 bases, there was a span of 15 bases. The CDR3 runs 16 residues. The CDR3 region is CASSISWGRGTGELFF. The CDR3 nucleotides read TGTGCCAGTAGTATCTCCTGGGGGCGAGGCACCGGGGAGCTGTTTTTT.

This clone has only a few counts. The gene calls are TRBV5-4 and TRBJ1-6; TRBD1 matches at 7 bases. From germline, CDR1 is SGHNT and CDR2 YYREEE (reference sequence). This CDR3 comprises 16 residues. J was trimmed by 6 bases and V by 3 bases; bases with no gene match: 9. The CDR3 sequence: CASSSATGRANSPLHF. The CDR3 DNA is TGTGCCAGCAGCTCGGCGACAGGGCGTGCTAATTCACCCCTCCACTTT.

The chain employs TRBV10-2 and TRBJ2-1, with 7 bases fitting TRBD2. Germline V CDR1 and CDR2: WSHSY, SAAADI. Trimming cost V 0 bases and J 4 bases; bases outside gene matches: 9. The CDR3 runs 17 residues. In DNA, the CDR3 is TGCGCCAGCAGTGAGTCGGGTAGCGGGTGGCAGTACAATGAGCAGTTCTTC. As protein: CASSESGSGWQYNEQFF.

This clone has only one observation. The chain carries TRBV6-6 and TRBJ2-7; unclear D gene. Trimming removed 6 bases from V and 0 bases from J, with 6 bases in between. This CDR3 is 12 amino acids long. In germline, CDR1 is MNHNY, CDR2 SVGAGI (reference sequence). The CDR3: CASRADSYEQYF. CDR3 DNA: TGTGCCAGCAGGGCTGACTCCTACGAGCAGTACTTC.

The V gene is TRBV28, the J gene TRBJ2-7; TRBD2 might be the D (5 bases). V was pared by 5 bases and J by 3 bases, with 17 bases between. Germline assignment: CDR1 MDHEN and CDR2 SYDVKM. This CDR3 is built from 15 residues. CDR3 DNA: TGTGCCAGCAGTGTTACGTTATTACGGGACTACGAGCAGTACTTC. Amino acids: CASSVTLLRDYEQYF.

The rearrangement uses TRBV7-9 and TRBJ1-1; D is unresolved. CDR1 SEHNR and CDR2 FQNEAQ come from the germline V gene (reference sequence). Trimming took 4 bases from V and 6 from J, leaving 12 bases between them. There are 13 residues in the CDR3. CDR3 DNA sequence: TGTGCCAGCAGCTCTGAAGCGGGGTCTGAAGCTTTCTTT. Protein: CASSSEAGSEAFF.

This chain joins TRBV7-2 and TRBJ2-1; the match to TRBD1 covers 9 bases. This CDR3 region has 16 residues. Trimming removed 5 bases from V and 9 bases from J; junction bases left unmatched: 14. Germline values: CDR1 SGHTA, CDR2 FQGNSA. In DNA form, the CDR3 reads TGTGCCAGCAGCCAATTTACAGGGGGCAGTGGAGGTGAGCAGTTCTTC. It yields the protein CASSQFTGGSGGEQFF.

Many counts were recorded for this clone. The V call is TRBV10-1, the J call TRBJ1-1; D is perhaps TRBD1 (6 bases). Germline CDR1 and CDR2: WNHNN and SYGVQD (reference sequence). The CDR3 has 14 amino acids. V lost 3 bases to trimming and J lost 1 base, with 9 bases between them. The CDR3: CASSDGGANTEAFF. Here the CDR3 DNA reads TGCGCCAGCAGTGACGGGGGGGCGAACACTGAAGCTTTCTTT.

The chain couples TRBV10-3 to TRBJ2-1; 9 bases agree with TRBD2. The trim removed 3 bases at V and 7 bases at J, leaving 7 bases unmatched. Germline V CDR1 and CDR2: ENHRY, SYGVKD. This CDR3 is built from 15 residues. The CDR3, as DNA: TGTGCCATCAGTGACGAGCTAGCGGGAAAAAATGAGCAGTTCTTC. Protein sequence: CAISDELAGKNEQFF.